One T cell receptor (beta chain) is described in this entry. What it recognizes is unknown. CDR1 is SGDLS and CDR2 is YYNGEE in the germline V gene. J lost 9 bases, V lost 2 bases, and 10 bases had no gene match. The CDR3 is 16 amino acids. 13 Jbeta primers and 60 Vbeta primers were used for the PCR. This table comes from immunoSEQ multiplex PCR, and its TCRdb copy is limited to in-frame clones, with some not included. The sample shows around 190,000 clones, roughly 77% of them seen only once. The entry originates in a study of cytomegalovirus exposure and HLA in healthy donors. Findings and limits, study-wide: In a later analysis, TCR beta V- and J-gene trimming showed a link to a missense DCLRE1C variant.

The sequencing sample was made of PBMCs. This receptor was taken from a woman in her fifties or sixties in good health and CMV-seronegative. The rearrangement links TRBV9 to TRBJ2-1, with TRBD2 matching over 11 bases. The CDR3, as DNA: TGTGCCAGCAGCGTTAGCGGGGGGGTTTACGAGGGTGAGCAGTTCTTC. It specifies CASSVSGGVYEGEQFF.